These 18 T cell receptor beta chains were all obtained from the same sample, sequenced in a study of technical replicates of blood from several donors. Data came from immunoSEQ multiplex PCR; TCRdb stores just in-frame clones and leaves some out. This table has fewer than 100,000 clones, around 97% appearing once. The sample was T cells isolated from PBMCs. These receptors came from a human donor in good health.

The V and J genes are TRBV27 and TRBJ2-7, with 7 bases that match TRBD1. This CDR3 is built from 17 residues. Germline assignment: CDR1 MNHEY and CDR2 SMNVEV (reference sequence). V lost 3 bases and J lost 2; bases outside the gene matches: 13. The CDR3 nucleotides read TGTGCCAGCAGTTTCCGCCCTACCTGGGGACAGCCCTACGAGCAGTACTTC. This codes for CASSFRPTWGQPYEQYF.

The rearrangement joins TRBV6-6 to TRBJ1-2; 8 nucleotides agree with TRBD1. CDR3 length equals 15 residues. V trimming: 0 bases; J trimming: 6 bases; junction bases outside the gene matches: 6. Germline assignment: CDR1 MNHNY and CDR2 SVGAGI (reference sequence). The CDR3 spells CASSYSGQAGNGYTF. The CDR3 DNA follows: TGTGCCAGCAGTTACTCGGGACAGGCGGGGAATGGCTACACCTTC.

The genes are TRBV9 and TRBJ2-2; 8 bases are a match to TRBD2. Germline lookup yields CDR1 SGDLS and CDR2 YYNGEE. The CDR3 totals 17 residues. The trim removed 0 bases at V and 4 bases at J, leaving 8 bases unmatched. The chain's CDR3 is CASSVEVGGATTGELFF. Here the CDR3 DNA reads TGTGCCAGCAGCGTAGAAGTCGGGGGGGCAACCACCGGGGAGCTGTTTTTT.

This chain joins TRBV6-4 and TRBJ1-1; D unresolved. The germline V gene has CDR1 MRHNA and CDR2 SNTAGT. V was cut by 2 bases and J by 0 bases, with 4 bases left in between. The CDR3 extends over 13 amino acids. The chain's CDR3 is CASSDSLNTEAFF. The CDR3 DNA is TGTGCCAGCAGTGACAGCCTGAACACTGAAGCTTTCTTT.

The chain carries TRBV11-2 and TRBJ2-7, with 8 bases aligning to TRBD2. In germline, CDR1 is SGHAT, CDR2 FQNNGV. The CDR3 totals 18 residues. V shed 3 bases, J shed 0 bases, and the junction held 13 bases outside the gene matches. DNA of the CDR3: TGTGCCAGCAGCTTGAGGCTAGCGGGTACAATGAGCTCCTACGAGCAGTACTTC. It yields the protein CASSLRLAGTMSSYEQYF.

As DNA, the CDR3 is TGCGCCAGCAGCCAAGTGTCTAGCGGGAGAGGCTTGTTGTACAATGAGCAGTTCTTC. It is translated as CASSQVSSGRGLLYNEQFF. V usage is TRBV4-1 and J usage is TRBJ2-1; 10 bases are a match to TRBD2. The length of the CDR3 is 19 residues. The ends lost 1 base at V and 4 bases at J; junction bases unmatched: 13. In germline, CDR1 is MGHRA, CDR2 YSYEKL.

V usage is TRBV5-1 and J usage is TRBJ1-2, with D perhaps matching TRBD1 (5 bases). With 0 bases removed from V and 6 bases from J, the gap between germline ends came to 9 bases. Germline lookup yields CDR1 SGHRS and CDR2 YFSETQ. The CDR3 is 13 residues long. The CDR3 sequence: CASSLGGADGYTF. The CDR3 DNA is TGCGCCAGCAGCTTGGGTGGGGCGGATGGCTACACCTTC.

The J gene is TRBJ1-3, the V gene TRBV5-1; TRBD1 is a possible D gene (6 bases). The CDR3 has 14 residues. Looked up from germline, CDR1 is SGHRS and CDR2 is YFSETQ. Trimming removed 0 bases at V and 5 bases at J, with 9 bases between. The CDR3 loop reads CASSLGTDRNTIYF. The CDR3 region has the DNA TGCGCCAGCAGCTTGGGGACAGACAGAAACACCATATATTTT.

The chain couples TRBV13 to TRBJ2-7; possible D gene TRBD2, 7 bases. The V gene lost 2 bases and the J gene lost 3 bases, with 11 bases spanning the gap. The CDR3 runs to 14 residues. CDR1 and CDR2 (germline): PRHDT, FYEKMQ (reference sequence). CDR3 sequence reads: CASSLRGGLYEQYF. The CDR3 DNA reads TGTGCCAGCAGCTTAAGGGGGGGCCTCTACGAGCAGTACTTC. Complete variable domain (other parts from reference TRBV13 and TRBJ2-7): AAGVIQSPRHLIKEKRETATLKCYPIPRHDTVYWYQQGPGQDPQFLISFYEKMQSDKGSIPDRFSAQQFSDYHSELNMSSLELGDSALYFCASSLRGGLYEQYFGPGTRLTVT.

The chain links TRBV11-2 to TRBJ1-2; D might be TRBD1 (6 bases). V lost 2 bases to trimming and J lost 6 bases, with 13 bases between them. The CDR3 length is 14 residues. In germline, CDR1 is SGHAT, CDR2 FQNNGV. The CDR3 region has the DNA TGTGCCAGCAGCTTATATCCCGAGGGGGATGGCTACACCTTC. Translation gives CASSLYPEGDGYTF.

In this sample, this clone turned up once. The chain uses TRBV5-1 and TRBJ1-4, with D possibly TRBD1 on 5 matching bases. The CDR3 has 19 amino acids. V lost 5 bases and J lost 4, with 27 bases in between. CDR1 SGHRS and CDR2 YFSETQ come from the germline V gene. For the CDR3, the DNA is TGCGCCAGCAGGAGGGGACCGGGACTTCCCACTTCATATAATGAAAAACTGTTTTTT. This codes for CASRRGPGLPTSYNEKLFF.

The gene calls are TRBV9 and TRBJ2-1; D is perhaps TRBD2 (6 bases). The CDR3 is 18 amino acids. The V end lost 0 bases, the J end lost 4 bases, and 20 bases lay between the germline ends. CDR1 is SGDLS and CDR2 is YYNGEE in the germline V gene. The CDR3, as DNA: TGTGCCAGCAGCGTAGCTACGAGTGGAGGGGCGCGGTACAATGAGCAGTTCTTC. Protein product: CASSVATSGGARYNEQFF.

The count of this clone is one. The chain couples TRBV9 to TRBJ1-3, with D perhaps matching TRBD1 (5 bases). In germline, CDR1 is SGDLS, CDR2 YYNGEE. V lost 3 bases to trimming and J lost 2 bases, with 9 bases between them. The CDR3 runs to 14 residues. CDR3 protein: CASSATATGNTIYF. CDR3 coding DNA: TGTGCCAGCAGCGCGACAGCTACTGGAAACACCATATATTTT.

The chain has TRBV28 and TRBJ1-1; the D gene is possibly TRBD1 (5 bases). The germline V gene encodes CDR1 MDHEN and CDR2 SYDVKM. CDR3 length: 15 amino acids. V dropped 5 bases and J dropped 1 base, with 14 bases sitting between them. In nucleotides, the CDR3 is TGTGCCAGCAGTCCACATCGGCAGGGGAACACTGAAGCTTTCTTT. Translated, it gives CASSPHRQGNTEAFF.

The chain has TRBV7-9 and TRBJ2-7; TRBD2 agrees at 9 bases. V shed 5 bases and J 2 bases; nucleotides not matched to a gene: 7. The CDR3 totals 15 residues. Per germline, CDR1 SEHNR and CDR2 FQNEAQ (reference sequence). The CDR3 here is CASSPSLAGAYEQYF. Written as DNA, the CDR3 is TGTGCCAGCAGCCCAAGTTTAGCGGGGGCCTACGAGCAGTACTTC.

V is TRBV5-4 and J is TRBJ1-2; the D is unclear. V was shortened by 4 bases and J by 1 base, with 14 bases between the two germline ends. The CDR3 runs 15 residues. Per the germline V gene, CDR1 is SGHNT and CDR2 is YYREEE (reference sequence). As DNA, the CDR3 is TGTGCCAGCAGCCCTACCGACAAGGTTAACTATGGCTACACCTTC. This gives the protein CASSPTDKVNYGYTF.

CDR3: CAIAEGDRGNEQYF. For the CDR3, the DNA is TGTGCCATCGCCGAAGGGGACAGGGGCAACGAGCAGTACTTC. The chain links TRBV10-3 to TRBJ2-7; TRBD1 matches at 10 bases. Germline loops: CDR1 ENHRY, CDR2 SYGVKD. The CDR3 runs to 14 residues. V was clipped by 8 bases and J by 5 bases; unmatched bases: 9.

The chain joins TRBV19 to TRBJ2-3, with 7 bases lining up with TRBD2. The J segment lost 0 bases and the V segment lost 7 bases, leaving 4 bases of the junction unmatched. This CDR3 has 14 residues. CDR1 and CDR2 (germline): LNHDA, SQIVND (reference sequence). The CDR3 bases are TGTGCCAGTATGAGCGGGGATAGCACAGATACGCAGTATTTT. This translates into CASMSGDSTDTQYF.